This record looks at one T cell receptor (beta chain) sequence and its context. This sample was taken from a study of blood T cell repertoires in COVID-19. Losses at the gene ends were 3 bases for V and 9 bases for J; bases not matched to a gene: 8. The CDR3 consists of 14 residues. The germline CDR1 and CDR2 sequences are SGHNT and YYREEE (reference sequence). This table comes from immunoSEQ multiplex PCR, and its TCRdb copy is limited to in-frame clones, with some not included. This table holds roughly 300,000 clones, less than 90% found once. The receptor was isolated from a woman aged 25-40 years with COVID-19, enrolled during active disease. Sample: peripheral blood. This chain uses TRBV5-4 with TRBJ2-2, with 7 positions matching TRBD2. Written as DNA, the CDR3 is TGTGCCAGCAGCTGGGATACGGGGGGTCGGGAGCTGTTTTTT. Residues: CASSWDTGGRELFF.